This T cell receptor beta chain was sequenced in a study of T cell responses to AZD1222 COVID-19 vaccine. Profiling relied on immunoSEQ multiplex PCR, and the TCRdb table lists in-frame clones only, not all of them. The repertoire includes nearly 200,000 clones, 93% of them detected once, and 0.9% to 1.1% sits in the top ten. Germline CDR1 SGHRS, CDR2 YFSETQ. The CDR3 length is 14 residues. The V end was cut by 9 bases, the J end by 0 bases, with 12 bases between. V is TRBV5-1 and J is TRBJ2-2; TRBD1 is a possible D gene (6 bases). The material was peripheral blood, obtained 28 days after the second AZD1222 dose. The origin of this receptor is an adult who received the AZD1222 COVID-19 vaccine. CDR3 sequence: CAIRTDANTGELFF. Written as DNA, the CDR3 is TGCGCCATAAGGACAGACGCGAACACCGGGGAGCTGTTTTTT.